A single sample gave rise to the 10 T cell receptor beta chains below, sequenced in a study of T cells in Graves' hyperthyroidism and ophthalmopathy. RNA transcripts yielded amplified TCR beta CDR3 regions. TCR CDR3 regions were first amplified by RT-PCR with HTBI primers. TCRdb recomputed calls from the multiplex PCR reads with MiXCR, one row per CDR3 protein. The sample lists about 610,000 distinct CDR3 sequences, under 15% occurring once. The sequencing sample was made of blood. The receptor set was obtained from a woman between 40 and 50 years old with Graves' ophthalmopathy.

This clonotype was seen at least ten times. The V call is TRBV27, the J call TRBJ1-2; perhaps TRBD1 as D (6 bases). The germline V and J ends were trimmed by 6 bases and 9 bases, with 20 bases remaining between them. Per the germline V gene, CDR1 is MNHEY and CDR2 is SMNVEV (reference sequence). The CDR3 is 14 residues long. CDR3 DNA: TGTGCCAGCAGGGGATGGGGCGCCCAGGGGAGCTACACCTTC. Its translation: CASRGWGAQGSYTF.

This clonotype was counted many times. The V gene is TRBV29-1, the J gene TRBJ1-1; no reliable D call. Trimming shortened V by 7 bases and J by 4 bases, and 10 bases separated the two germline ends. This CDR3 is 11 amino acids long. The germline CDR1 and CDR2 sequences are SQVTM and ANQGSEA. Here the CDR3 DNA reads TGCAGCGGAAAGAGGGCCACTGAAGCTTTCTTT. It codes for CSGKRATEAFF.

The gene calls are TRBV20-1 and TRBJ2-5, with D perhaps TRBD2 (6 bases). Germline V gene sequence: CDR1 DFQATT, CDR2 SNEGSKA (reference sequence). The CDR3 has 15 residues. Trimming took 0 bases from V and 5 from J, leaving 16 bases between them. Written as DNA, the CDR3 is TGCAGTGCTAGAGATCCCGGAGGGGTCGGGGAGACCCAGTACTTC. Translating it yields CSARDPGGVGETQYF.

In this sample, this clonotype turned up many times. The rearrangement links TRBV12-3 or TRBV12-4 to TRBJ2-7, with D perhaps matching TRBD1 or TRBD2 (7 bases each). The CDR3 is made up of 14 amino acids. Trimming left V 3 bases short and J 3 bases short, with 12 bases between. Here the CDR3 DNA reads TGTGCCAGCAGTTTCGACAGGGAGGGCTACGAGCAGTACTTC. This encodes CASSFDREGYEQYF.

This clonotype was recorded many times. The rearrangement links TRBV6-2 or TRBV6-3 to TRBJ2-7; D might be TRBD1 or TRBD2, each matching 5 bases. Trimming left V 6 bases short and J 0 bases short, with 12 bases between. Germline CDR1 and CDR2: MNHEY and SVGEGT. This CDR3 region has 14 residues. Here the CDR3 reads CASRTGAISYEQYF. As DNA, the CDR3 is TGTGCCAGCAGGACCGGGGCAATCTCCTACGAGCAGTACTTC.

This clonotype was observed a few times. The CDR3, as DNA: TGTGCCAGCAGCCCCTGGGGGGCGGCGTCTGGGGCCAAAAACATTCAGTACTTC. As protein: CASSPWGAASGAKNIQYF. The chain couples TRBV7-8 to TRBJ2-4, with D perhaps given as TRBD1 or TRBD2 (6 bases each). V dropped 5 bases and J dropped 1 base, with 21 bases sitting between them. Germline loops: CDR1 SGHVS, CDR2 FQNEAQ. The CDR3 runs to 18 residues. Together with reference TRBV7-8 and TRBJ2-4, the CDR3 gives the full variable domain: GAGVSQSPRYKVAKRGQDVALRCDPISGHVSLFWYQQALGQGPEFLTYFQNEAQLDKSGLPSDRFFAERPEGSVSTLKIQRTQQEDSAVYLCASSPWGAASGAKNIQYFGAGTRLSVL.

The chain is built from TRBV10-2 and TRBJ1-1, with D possibly TRBD1 on 6 matching bases. Trimming pared 3 bases from V and 1 base from J, leaving 15 bases between. CDR3 length equals 16 residues. Germline CDR1 is WSHSY and CDR2 is SAAADI. DNA of the CDR3: TGCGCCAGCAGTGAAGGAACAGGGTCGGGGAACACTGAAGCTTTCTTT. It is translated as CASSEGTGSGNTEAFF.

This clonotype came up many times. The junction departs from germline at one end; a sequencing error may be responsible. The gene calls are TRBV4-1 and TRBJ2-7; 10 nucleotides line up with TRBD2. Germline assignment: CDR1 MGHRA and CDR2 YSYEKL. The CDR3 runs 14 residues. CDR3 amino acids: CASSQDLTSGATTF. The CDR3 DNA sequence: TGCGCCAGCAGCCAAGATCTTACTAGCGGGGCAACCACCTTC.

There are a few counts of this clonotype. Since a much larger clone is just one base distant, this may be a read error. V is TRBV2 and J is TRBJ2-7; 10 bases are shared with TRBD2. The germline CDR1 and CDR2 sequences are SNHLY and FYNNEI. CDR3 length equals 14 residues. V gave up 6 bases and J gave up 2 bases; unmatched junction bases: 4. The CDR3 DNA reads TGTGCCAGCAGGAGACTAGCGGGTACCTACGAGCAGTACTTC. This encodes CASRRLAGTYEQYF.

This clonotype was picked up a small number of times. The V gene is TRBV2, the J gene TRBJ2-2, with 9 bases fitting TRBD2. Per the germline V gene, CDR1 is SNHLY and CDR2 is FYNNEI. V shed 7 bases and J 6 bases; nucleotides not matched to a gene: 9. The CDR3 spans 15 residues. The CDR3: CASNGGRAAAGELFF. The CDR3 nucleotides read TGTGCCAGCAACGGCGGGAGGGCCGCCGCCGGGGAGCTGTTTTTT.